These 30 T cell receptor beta chains originate from one sample sequenced in a study of CD8+ T cells in alopecia areata. RNA extraction was followed by reverse transcription into cDNA, which acted as the sequencing template. This table comes from immunoSEQ multiplex PCR, and its TCRdb copy is limited to in-frame clones, with some not included. The data show approximately 150,000 clones, about 87% seen once. The specimen comprised CD8+ T cells sorted from blood, sampled at week 0. These receptor sequences come from a human donor with alopecia areata.

The rearrangement uses TRBV27 and TRBJ1-2, with a possible D match to TRBD1 (6 bases). This CDR3 is 16 amino acids long. Trimming shortened V by 5 bases and J by 6 bases, and 22 bases separated the two germline ends. Per germline, CDR1 MNHEY and CDR2 SMNVEV (reference sequence). The DNA of the CDR3 is TGTGCCAGCAGTCATAACCCCGTGGGGGGGCCTAATGGCTACACCTTC. Translated, it gives CASSHNPVGGPNGYTF.

This chain uses TRBV5-6 with TRBJ2-7; possible D gene TRBD1, 6 bases. V was clipped by 3 bases and J by 10 bases, with 17 bases between them. Germline V gene data show CDR1 as SGHDT and CDR2 as YYEEEE. The CDR3 totals 13 residues. The CDR3 spells CASSSGTNFRQYF. For the CDR3, the DNA is TGTGCCAGCAGCTCCGGGACAAACTTCCGACAGTACTTC.

The chain employs TRBV11-2 and TRBJ2-7; 9 nucleotides align to TRBD1. Looked up from germline, CDR1 is SGHAT and CDR2 is FQNNGV. J gave up 3 bases and V 9 bases, and 6 bases lay outside the gene matches. This CDR3 has 13 amino acids. CDR3 coding DNA: TGTGCCAGTACGGGACAGGGATACTACGAGCAGTACTTC. This sequence encodes CASTGQGYYEQYF.

This chain joins TRBV12-5 and TRBJ2-5; D remains ambiguous. The end of the DNA fits TRBJ2-7 better, so the J call may be wrong. The CDR3 contains 11 residues. The germline gives CDR1 LGHNT, CDR2 FRNRAP. CDR3 in DNA: TGTGCTAGTGGTTTGGCACACGAGCAGTACTTC. This sequence encodes CASGLAHEQYF.

The chain has TRBV7-9 and TRBJ2-7; TRBD1 or TRBD2 may be the D gene (5 bases each). Germline V CDR1 and CDR2: SEHNR, FQNEAQ (reference sequence). The ends were cut back, 8 bases at V and 3 bases at J, with 14 bases in the middle. This CDR3 is 13 amino acids long. As DNA, the CDR3 is TGTGCCAGCGGGGGTCAGGACCGCTACGAGCAGTACTTC. Translation gives CASGGQDRYEQYF.

The CDR3 sequence is CASSPQGEVYNEQFF. The CDR3 bases are TGTGCCAGCTCACCACAGGGGGAAGTCTACAATGAGCAGTTCTTC. The J gene is TRBJ2-1, the V gene TRBV18; TRBD1 is a possible D gene (6 bases). CDR1 KGHSH and CDR2 LQKENI come from the germline V gene. The V end was cut by 1 base, the J end by 3 bases, with 10 bases between. CDR3 length: 15 amino acids.

Points on this clone: Additional DNA sequences in this sample encode the identical CDR3. The V call is TRBV10-2, the J call TRBJ2-3, with 8 nucleotides matching TRBD2. The CDR3 covers 15 residues. Germline trimming cut 0 bases from V and 4 bases from J; bases unmatched to any gene: 3. Germline CDR1 reads WSHSY; CDR2 reads SAAADI. In nucleotides, the CDR3 is TGCGCCAGCAGTGAGTCGGGACTAGGATCAGATACGCAGTATTTT. It specifies CASSESGLGSDTQYF.

V usage is TRBV7-9 and J usage is TRBJ1-1; the match to TRBD1 covers 10 bases. With V trimmed by 5 bases and J by 3 bases, 0 bases remained unmatched. The CDR3 is 13 residues long. Germline CDR1 and CDR2: SEHNR and FQNEAQ (reference sequence). The CDR3 reads CASSGTGDTEAFF. The CDR3 DNA is TGTGCCAGCAGCGGGACAGGGGACACTGAAGCTTTCTTT.

This clone was seen a single time. The chain couples TRBV7-9 to TRBJ1-2, with a tentative D call TRBD1 (5 bases). V lost 2 bases, J lost 3 bases, and 22 bases lay in between. Germline V gene sequence: CDR1 SEHNR, CDR2 FQNEAQ (reference sequence). The CDR3 is 18 amino acids. The CDR3 DNA reads TGTGCCAGCAGCTTATCCGACAGCATGCTTGAGCTCGACTATGGCTACACCTTC. This codes for CASSLSDSMLELDYGYTF.

This clone was seen only a few times. As DNA, the CDR3 is TGTGCCAGCAGCGGGAGCGGGAGCACAGATACGCAGTATTTT. It encodes CASSGSGSTDTQYF. The rearrangement joins TRBV5-4 to TRBJ2-3; D possibly corresponds to TRBD2 (6 bases). This CDR3 region has 14 residues. V dropped 4 bases and J dropped 0 bases, with 9 bases sitting between them. Germline-derived CDR1 and CDR2 are SGHNT and YYREEE (reference sequence). The full variable domain, in which reference TRBV5-4 and TRBJ2-3 provide the parts outside the CDR3, is ETGVTQSPTHLIKTRGQQVTLRCSSQSGHNTVSWYQQALGQGPQFIFQYYREEENGRGNFPPRFSGLQFPNYSSELNVNALELDDSALYLCASSGSGSTDTQYFGPGTRLTVL.

The rearrangement joins TRBV23-1 to TRBJ2-3; the D gene is possibly TRBD1 (6 bases). TRBV23-1 is identified as an open reading frame with a role that is uncertain. Trimming took 3 bases from V and 2 from J, leaving 18 bases between them. This CDR3 is built from 17 residues. The CDR3 spells CASSHTKDRPPTDTQYF. Written as DNA, the CDR3 is TGCGCCAGCAGTCACACCAAAGACAGGCCTCCCACAGATACGCAGTATTTT.

As to this clone: Other nucleotide sequences in the sample specify the same CDR3. The V and J genes are TRBV19 and TRBJ2-7; TRBD1 aligns across 7 bases. The CDR3 runs to 15 residues. Per the germline V gene, CDR1 is LNHDA and CDR2 is SQIVND (reference sequence). Trimming took 3 bases from V and 3 from J; bases not matched to a gene: 8. CDR3: CASSMTGPLGYEQYF. The DNA of the CDR3 is TGTGCCAGTAGTATGACAGGGCCATTAGGCTACGAGCAGTACTTC. The full variable domain, in which reference TRBV19 and TRBJ2-7 provide the parts outside the CDR3, is DGGITQSPKYLFRKEGQNVTLSCEQNLNHDAMYWYRQDPGQGLRLIYYSQIVNDFQKGDIAEGYSVSREKKESFPLTVTSAQKNPTAFYLCASSMTGPLGYEQYFGPGTRLTVT.

The rearrangement uses TRBV7-8 and TRBJ2-3, with TRBD2 as a possible D gene (6 bases). The CDR3 loop spans 15 amino acids. Germline V gene sequence: CDR1 SGHVS, CDR2 FQNEAQ. The V gene lost 4 bases and the J gene lost 2 bases, with 13 bases spanning the gap. The CDR3 nucleotides are TGTGCCAGCAGCTCGCGTGAGGACTACACAGATACGCAGTATTTT. This sequence encodes CASSSREDYTDTQYF.

V and J are TRBV6-5 and TRBJ2-6; 7 bases are shared with TRBD1. Germline CDR1 MNHEY, CDR2 SVGAGI. V trimming: 5 bases; J trimming: 1 base; junction bases outside the gene matches: 2. This CDR3 region has 15 residues. The CDR3 is CASSQTGSGANVLTF. DNA of the CDR3: TGTGCCAGCAGTCAGACAGGGTCTGGGGCCAACGTCCTGACTTTC.

This clone was counted a single time. The gene calls are TRBV15 and TRBJ1-3; the D gene is possibly TRBD1 (5 bases). There are 13 residues in the CDR3. Trimming pared 8 bases from V and 4 bases from J, leaving 12 bases between. Germline loops: CDR1 LNHNV, CDR2 YYDKDF (reference sequence). The chain's CDR3 is CATGRQTGNTIYF. Written as DNA, the CDR3 is TGTGCCACCGGGAGACAGACAGGAAACACCATATATTTT.

V is TRBV21-1 and J is TRBJ2-2; the DNA was not compared with TRBD2, the D call given in the table. TRBV21-1 is labeled a pseudogene. The length of the CDR3 is 15 residues. The CDR3: CASSNWSSWAGELFF. CDR3 bases: TGTGCCAGCAGCAATTGGAGTTCGTGGGCCGGGGAGCTGTTTTTT.

This chain uses TRBV4-1 with TRBJ2-1; 7 nucleotides match TRBD2. This CDR3 is built from 17 residues. V trimming: 6 bases; J trimming: 2 bases; junction bases outside the gene matches: 13. Germline V CDR1 and CDR2: MGHRA, YSYEKL. The CDR3 region has the DNA TGCGCCAGCAGTCCTTTGGGGGACTACGTAACCTACAATGAGCAGTTCTTC. Its translation: CASSPLGDYVTYNEQFF.

J is TRBJ2-7 and V is TRBV2; D tentatively reads TRBD1 or TRBD2 (5 bases each). V dropped 10 bases and J dropped 0 bases, with 7 bases sitting between them. The CDR3 contains 11 residues. The germline gives CDR1 SNHLY, CDR2 FYNNEI. This CDR3 is CANGGSYEQYF. The CDR3 DNA follows: TGTGCCAATGGGGGCTCCTACGAGCAGTACTTC.

The chain recombines TRBV29-1 with TRBJ1-2; D may be TRBD1 (5 bases). V shed 3 bases and J shed 4 bases, with 12 bases lying between them. Per the germline V gene, CDR1 is SQVTM and CDR2 is ANQGSEA. This CDR3 region has 13 residues. In DNA form, the CDR3 reads TGCAGCGTTGACGGGGGGTATACCTATGGCTACACCTTC. Translating it yields CSVDGGYTYGYTF.

The rearrangement joins TRBV25-1 to TRBJ1-3; D ambiguous. The CDR3 totals 12 residues. V lost 3 bases to trimming and J lost 1 base, with 1 base between them. Germline values: CDR1 MGHDK, CDR2 SYGVNS. The CDR3 DNA reads TGTGCCAGCAGTGATTCTGGAAACACCATATATTTT. Its protein product is CASSDSGNTIYF.

This chain uses TRBV5-1 with TRBJ2-7, with 8 bases matching TRBD1. Germline V gene data show CDR1 as SGHRS and CDR2 as YFSETQ. The V gene end was trimmed by 2 bases and the J gene end by 2 bases; junction bases not matched to a gene: 9. This CDR3 is 16 amino acids long. The CDR3 region has the DNA TGCGCCAGCAGCTTAGGACCGGGACAGGATCCCTACGAGCAGTACTTC. It translates to CASSLGPGQDPYEQYF.

This rearrangement joins TRBV5-1 to TRBJ1-1; possible D gene TRBD1, 6 bases. Germline CDR1 SGHRS, CDR2 YFSETQ. Trimming cost V 4 bases and J 6 bases, with 16 bases left between them. The CDR3 has 14 residues. The CDR3 DNA reads TGCGCCAGCAGCCGGGGGCAGGGAGGCCCTGAAGCTTTCTTT. Translation gives CASSRGQGGPEAFF.

The genes are TRBV7-9 and TRBJ2-7, with 11 bases fitting TRBD2. In germline, CDR1 is SEHNR, CDR2 FQNEAQ (reference sequence). The CDR3 length is 17 residues. V was pared by 4 bases and J by 0 bases, with 8 bases of the junction left unmatched. DNA for the CDR3: TGTGCCAGCAGCTCCCAACTAGCGGGGGCTAGCTCCTACGAGCAGTACTTC. This translates into CASSSQLAGASSYEQYF. The whole variable domain, remainder taken from reference TRBV7-9 and TRBJ2-7, is DTGVSQNPRHKITKRGQNVTFRCDPISEHNRLYWYRQTLGQGPEFLTYFQNEAQLEKSRLLSDRFSAERPKGSFSTLEIQRTEQGDSAMYLCASSSQLAGASSYEQYFGPGTRLTVT.

This rearrangement joins TRBV29-1 to TRBJ1-2, with D unresolved. Germline V gives CDR1 SQVTM, CDR2 ANQGSEA. Trimming took 6 bases from V and 0 from J, leaving 5 bases between them. The CDR3 totals 11 residues. The CDR3 sequence: CSVETNYGYTF. CDR3 bases: TGCAGCGTAGAGACTAACTATGGCTACACCTTC.

The chain is built from TRBV30 and TRBJ2-3, with D perhaps matching TRBD2 (5 bases). The V gene lost 0 bases and the J gene lost 6 bases, with 7 bases spanning the gap. Germline V CDR1 and CDR2: GTSNPN, SVGIG (reference sequence). This CDR3 is 12 amino acids long. The CDR3 region is CAWSVPGDTQYF. Here the CDR3 DNA reads TGTGCCTGGAGTGTACCGGGGGATACGCAGTATTTT.

The rearrangement links TRBV11-2 to TRBJ2-2; weak D call: TRBD1 (6 bases). Trimming cost V 2 bases and J 3 bases, with 16 bases left between them. Germline V lookup: CDR1 SGHAT, CDR2 FQNNGV. The CDR3 contains 17 residues. The CDR3 loop reads CASSLSFTGRHTGELFF. The CDR3 DNA sequence: TGTGCCAGCAGCTTATCGTTTACAGGGCGGCACACCGGGGAGCTGTTTTTT. The full variable domain, its missing parts supplied by reference TRBV11-2 and TRBJ2-2, is EAGVAQSPRYKIIEKRQSVAFWCNPISGHATLYWYQQILGQGPKLLIQFQNNGVVDDSQLPKDRFSAERLKGVDSTLKIQPAKLEDSAVYLCASSLSFTGRHTGELFFGEGSRLTVL.

The J gene is TRBJ2-1, the V gene TRBV5-4, with D maybe TRBD1 (6 bases). V lost 2 bases and J lost 4, with 10 bases in between. Germline V lookup: CDR1 SGHNT, CDR2 YYREEE (reference sequence). This CDR3 contains 14 residues. The CDR3 DNA reads TGTGCCAGCAGCTTACCCACAGGGTACAATGAGCAGTTCTTC. This encodes CASSLPTGYNEQFF.

Note on this clone: A junction end diverges from the germline sequence, so it may reflect a read error. This rearrangement joins TRBV7-7 to TRBJ2-7; tentative D call: TRBD1 (5 bases). The CDR3 sequence is 13 residues long. Germline loops: CDR1 SSHAT, CDR2 FNYEAQ (reference sequence). In nucleotides, the CDR3 is TGTGCTAGCAGCCGGGTGTTAGGGGACGAGCAGTACTTC. Its translation: CASSRVLGDEQYF.

J is TRBJ2-5 and V is TRBV4-1; 8 bases agree with TRBD1. TRBJ2-7 explains the end of the DNA better; the J call may be wrong. Germline V gene sequence: CDR1 MGHRA, CDR2 YSYEKL. The length of the CDR3 is 14 residues. The CDR3, as DNA: TGCGCCAGCAGCCAAGACACAGGGGGATACGAGCAGTACTTC. It encodes CASSQDTGGYEQYF.

The V call is TRBV4-1, the J call TRBJ2-5; D is unclear. Germline-derived CDR1 and CDR2 are MGHRA and YSYEKL. CDR3 length: 15 residues. The ends were cut back, 3 bases at V and 5 bases at J, with 16 bases in the middle. This CDR3 reads CASSQVTTRRETQYF. CDR3 nucleotide sequence: TGCGCCAGCAGCCAGGTTACCACCCGCCGTGAGACCCAGTACTTC.